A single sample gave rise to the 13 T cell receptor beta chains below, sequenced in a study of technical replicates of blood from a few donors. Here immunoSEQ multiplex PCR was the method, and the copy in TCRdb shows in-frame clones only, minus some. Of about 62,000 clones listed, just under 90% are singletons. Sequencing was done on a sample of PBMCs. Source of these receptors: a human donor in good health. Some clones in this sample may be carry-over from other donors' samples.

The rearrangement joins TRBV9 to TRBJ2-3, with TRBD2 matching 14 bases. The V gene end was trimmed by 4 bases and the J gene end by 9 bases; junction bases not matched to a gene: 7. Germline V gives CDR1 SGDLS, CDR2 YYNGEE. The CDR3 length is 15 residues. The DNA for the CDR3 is TGTGCCAGCAGCCCACGGACTAGCGGGGGGTCGACGCAGTATTTT. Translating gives CASSPRTSGGSTQYF.

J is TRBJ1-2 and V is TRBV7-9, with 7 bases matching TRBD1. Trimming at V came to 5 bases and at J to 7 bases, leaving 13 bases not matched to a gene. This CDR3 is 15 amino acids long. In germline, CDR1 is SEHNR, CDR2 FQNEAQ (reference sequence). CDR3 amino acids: CASSKLLEGAVGYTF. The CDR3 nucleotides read TGTGCCAGCAGCAAATTGTTGGAGGGGGCTGTTGGCTACACCTTC.

For the CDR3, the DNA is TGTGCCAGTAGCAGATACAGGGGGCCCTACGAGCAGTACTTC. As protein: CASSRYRGPYEQYF. The chain carries TRBV19 and TRBJ2-7; TRBD1 agrees at 9 bases. This CDR3 comprises 14 residues. The junction had 5 bases not matched to a gene; V was cut back by 6 bases and J by 2 bases. Germline lookup yields CDR1 LNHDA and CDR2 SQIVND (reference sequence). The full variable domain, with the rest looked up from reference TRBV19 and TRBJ2-7, is DGGITQSPKYLFRKEGQNVTLSCEQNLNHDAMYWYRQDPGQGLRLIYYSQIVNDFQKGDIAEGYSVSREKKESFPLTVTSAQKNPTAFYLCASSRYRGPYEQYFGPGTRLTVT.

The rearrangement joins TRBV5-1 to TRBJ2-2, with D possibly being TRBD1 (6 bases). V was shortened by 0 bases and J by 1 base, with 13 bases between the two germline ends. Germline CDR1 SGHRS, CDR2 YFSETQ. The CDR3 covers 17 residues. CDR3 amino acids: CASSLAPDRLNTGELFF. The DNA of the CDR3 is TGCGCCAGCAGCTTGGCCCCGGACAGACTGAACACCGGGGAGCTGTTTTTT.

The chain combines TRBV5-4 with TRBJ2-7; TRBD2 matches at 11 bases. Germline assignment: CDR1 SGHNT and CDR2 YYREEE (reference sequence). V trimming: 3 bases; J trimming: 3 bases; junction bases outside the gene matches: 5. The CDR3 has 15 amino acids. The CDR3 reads CASSSTSGDVYEQYF. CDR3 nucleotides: TGTGCCAGCAGCTCGACTAGCGGGGATGTCTACGAGCAGTACTTC. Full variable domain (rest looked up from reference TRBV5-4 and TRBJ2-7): ETGVTQSPTHLIKTRGQQVTLRCSSQSGHNTVSWYQQALGQGPQFIFQYYREEENGRGNFPPRFSGLQFPNYSSELNVNALELDDSALYLCASSSTSGDVYEQYFGPGTRLTVT.

The CDR3 nucleotides are TGCAGCGTTGTCGATGACAGGACCTACGAGCAGTACTTC. It specifies CSVVDDRTYEQYF. The rearrangement uses TRBV29-1 and TRBJ2-7; maybe TRBD1 (6 bases). V lost 4 bases and J lost 2, with 12 bases in between. Germline CDR1 reads SQVTM; CDR2 reads ANQGSEA. The CDR3 length is 13 residues.

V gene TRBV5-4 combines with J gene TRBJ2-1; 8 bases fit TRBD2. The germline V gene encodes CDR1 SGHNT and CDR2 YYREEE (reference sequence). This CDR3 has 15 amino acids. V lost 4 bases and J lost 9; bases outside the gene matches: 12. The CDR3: CASSATGLGVAEQFF. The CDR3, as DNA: TGTGCCAGCAGCGCCACGGGACTAGGCGTGGCTGAGCAGTTCTTC.

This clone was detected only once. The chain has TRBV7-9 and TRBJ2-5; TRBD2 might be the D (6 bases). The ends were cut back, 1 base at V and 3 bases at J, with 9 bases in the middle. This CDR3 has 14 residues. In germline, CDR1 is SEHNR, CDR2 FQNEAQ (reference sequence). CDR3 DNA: TGTGCCAGCAGCTTAGGGACGGGGGAAGAGACCCAGTACTTC. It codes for CASSLGTGEETQYF. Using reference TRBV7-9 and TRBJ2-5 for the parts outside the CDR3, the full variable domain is DTGVSQNPRHKITKRGQNVTFRCDPISEHNRLYWYRQTLGQGPEFLTYFQNEAQLEKSRLLSDRFSAERPKGSFSTLEIQRTEQGDSAMYLCASSLGTGEETQYFGPGTRLLVL.

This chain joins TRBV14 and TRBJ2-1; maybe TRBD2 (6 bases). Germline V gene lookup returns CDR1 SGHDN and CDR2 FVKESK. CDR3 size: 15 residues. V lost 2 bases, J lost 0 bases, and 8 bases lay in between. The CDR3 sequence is CASSQISGSYNEQFF. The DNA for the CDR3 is TGTGCCAGCAGCCAAATTAGCGGCTCCTACAATGAGCAGTTCTTC.

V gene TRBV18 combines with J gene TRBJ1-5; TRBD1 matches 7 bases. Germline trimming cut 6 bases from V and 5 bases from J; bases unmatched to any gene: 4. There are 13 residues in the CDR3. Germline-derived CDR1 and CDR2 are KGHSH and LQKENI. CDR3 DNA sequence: TGTGCCAGCTCTAATGACAGGGATCAGCCCCAGCATTTT. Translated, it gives CASSNDRDQPQHF. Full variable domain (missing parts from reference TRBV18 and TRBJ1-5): NAGVMQNPRHLVRRRGQEARLRCSPMKGHSHVYWYRQLPEEGLKFMVYLQKENIIDESGMPKERFSAEFPKEGPSILRIQQVVRGDSAAYFCASSNDRDQPQHFGDGTRLSIL.

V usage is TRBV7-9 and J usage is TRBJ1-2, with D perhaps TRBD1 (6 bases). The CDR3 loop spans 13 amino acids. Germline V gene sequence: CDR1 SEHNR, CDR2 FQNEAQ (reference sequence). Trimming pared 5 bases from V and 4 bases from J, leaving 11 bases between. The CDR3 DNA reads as TGTGCCAGCAGCGAAGGACAGACCTATGGCTACACCTTC. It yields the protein CASSEGQTYGYTF.

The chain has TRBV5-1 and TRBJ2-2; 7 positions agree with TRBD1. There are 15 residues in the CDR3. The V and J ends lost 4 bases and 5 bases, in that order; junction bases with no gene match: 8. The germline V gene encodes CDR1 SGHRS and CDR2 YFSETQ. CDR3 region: CASSEFTGDTGELFF. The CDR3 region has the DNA TGCGCCAGCAGCGAGTTTACAGGGGATACCGGGGAGCTGTTTTTT. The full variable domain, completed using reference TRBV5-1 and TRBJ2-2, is KAGVTQTPRYLIKTRGQQVTLSCSPISGHRSVSWYQQTPGQGLQFLFEYFSETQRNKGNFPGRFSGRQFSNSRSEMNVSTLELGDSALYLCASSEFTGDTGELFFGEGSRLTVL.

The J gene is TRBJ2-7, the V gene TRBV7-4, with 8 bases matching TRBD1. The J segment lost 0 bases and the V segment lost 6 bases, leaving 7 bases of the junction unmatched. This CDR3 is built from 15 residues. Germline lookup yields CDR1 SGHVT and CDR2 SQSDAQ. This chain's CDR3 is CASSHRDRSSYEQYF. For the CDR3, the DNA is TGTGCCAGCAGTCACCGGGACAGGAGCTCCTACGAGCAGTACTTC.